The rows below give T cell receptor beta chains drawn from one sample of a study of vaccination and CD4 T cells after COVID-19. Their recognized antigens are unknown. TCRdb fed the PCR reads into MiXCR, producing one record per CDR3 protein. The table lists about 14,000 distinct CDR3 sequences, about three fifths of them singletons. The sequenced sample was CD4+ T cells from blood, cultured in vitro. Receptor source: a human donor who had recovered from COVID-19. Both conserved end residues are part of each CDR3. The D gene is left open where the match is weak. Where a row states a size, it is once, few, many or the class of an expanded clone; other rows omit it.

d_gene: TRBD1
v_gene: TRBV7-7
j_gene: TRBJ2-7
abundance: medium-sized
CDR3nt: TGTGCTAGCAGCTTAGGTCTCGGGACAGATGAGCAGTACTTC
CDR3aa: CASSLGLGTDEQYF

d_gene: TRBD1
v_gene: TRBV19
j_gene: TRBJ2-5
abundance: NA
CDR3nt: TGTGCCAGTAGTATGGCCCACGGGACAGGGAGGGAGACCCAGTACTTC
CDR3aa: CASSMAHGTGRETQYF

d_gene: NA
v_gene: TRBV7-9
j_gene: TRBJ1-3
abundance: NA
CDR3nt: TGTGCCAGCAGCTTACAAGGAGCAGTCGGGGGAAACACCATATATTTT
CDR3aa: CASSLQGAVGGNTIYF

d_gene: TRBD2
v_gene: TRBV7-2
j_gene: TRBJ2-2
abundance: few
CDR3nt: TGTGCCAGCAGGAGGACTAGCGGGACCGGGGAGCTGTTTTTT
CDR3aa: CASRRTSGTGELFF

d_gene: TRBD1
v_gene: TRBV20-1
j_gene: TRBJ1-2
abundance: medium-sized
CDR3nt: TGCAGTGCTAGACCGGGACAGGGAGACTATGGCTACACCTTC
CDR3aa: CSARPGQGDYGYTF

d_gene: TRBD1
v_gene: TRBV7-2
j_gene: TRBJ2-2
abundance: few
CDR3nt: TGTGCCAGCAGCGGACAGGCCCGGGCCGGGGAGCTGTTTTTT
CDR3aa: CASSGQARAGELFF

d_gene: NA
v_gene: TRBV12-3/TRBV12-4
j_gene: TRBJ1-2
abundance: NA
CDR3nt: TGTGCCAGCAGGGGGGGGTCGGGGGCTCATGGCTACACCTTC
CDR3aa: CASRGGSGAHGYTF

d_gene: NA
v_gene: TRBV7-2
j_gene: TRBJ1-5
abundance: NA
CDR3nt: TGTGCCAGCAGCTTAGATCCGGCTGGACAGCCCCAGCATTTT
CDR3aa: CASSLDPAGQPQHF

d_gene: NA
v_gene: TRBV7-7
j_gene: TRBJ2-1
abundance: NA
CDR3nt: TGTGCTAGCAGCCCGACAGGCAATGAGCAGTTCTTC
CDR3aa: CASSPTGNEQFF

d_gene: TRBD1
v_gene: TRBV7-8
j_gene: TRBJ1-5
abundance: NA
CDR3nt: TGTGCCAGCAGCTTACAGGGGGATCAGCCCCAGCATTTT
CDR3aa: CASSLQGDQPQHF

d_gene: NA
v_gene: TRBV28
j_gene: TRBJ2-5
abundance: NA
CDR3nt: TGTGCCAGCAGTTTCCCACCTTTAGGAGAGACCCAGTACTTC
CDR3aa: CASSFPPLGETQYF

d_gene: NA
v_gene: TRBV10-3
j_gene: TRBJ1-1
abundance: NA
CDR3nt: TGTGCCATCAGTGAGTCTTCAGGGACGAACACTGAAGCTTTCTTT
CDR3aa: CAISESSGTNTEAFF

d_gene: NA
v_gene: TRBV4-1
j_gene: TRBJ1-2
abundance: once
CDR3nt: TGCGCCAGCAGCCAAGACAGACCTCCTAACTATGGCTACACCTTC
CDR3aa: CASSQDRPPNYGYTF

d_gene: NA
v_gene: TRBV19
j_gene: TRBJ2-3
abundance: few
CDR3nt: TGTGCCAGTAGGTTCTCAAACACAGATACGCAGTATTTT
CDR3aa: CASRFSNTDTQYF

d_gene: NA
v_gene: TRBV20-1
j_gene: TRBJ2-5
abundance: NA
CDR3nt: TGCAGTGCTAGGGAGGGGGTGAGCGCCGGCCAAGAGACCCAGTACTTC
CDR3aa: CSAREGVSAGQETQYF

d_gene: NA
v_gene: TRBV20-1
j_gene: TRBJ2-5
abundance: NA
CDR3nt: TGCAGTGCTCTCCGCAACAGGTACCAAGAGACCCAGTACTTC
CDR3aa: CSALRNRYQETQYF

d_gene: TRBD1
v_gene: TRBV12-3/TRBV12-4
j_gene: TRBJ1-2
abundance: NA
CDR3nt: TGTGCCAGCAGTGTGACAGGGAGCGATGGCTACACCTTC
CDR3aa: CASSVTGSDGYTF

d_gene: TRBD2
v_gene: TRBV2
j_gene: TRBJ2-1
abundance: NA
CDR3nt: TGTGCCAGCAGTGATGGGGGGGACTCCTACAATGAGCAGTTCTTC
CDR3aa: CASSDGGDSYNEQFF

d_gene: NA
v_gene: TRBV10-3
j_gene: TRBJ2-3
abundance: NA
CDR3nt: TGTGCCATCAGTGACGGCACAGATACGCAGTATTTT
CDR3aa: CAISDGTDTQYF

d_gene: TRBD2
v_gene: TRBV6-2/TRBV6-3
j_gene: TRBJ2-1
abundance: few
CDR3nt: TGTGCCAGCAGTTACGTCGCCGGGAGGGCCTACAATGAGCAGTTCTTC
CDR3aa: CASSYVAGRAYNEQFF

d_gene: NA
v_gene: TRBV29-1
j_gene: TRBJ2-5
abundance: once
CDR3nt: TGCAGCGTTGCAGGGATGGGAGAGACCCAGTACTTC
CDR3aa: CSVAGMGETQYF

d_gene: NA
v_gene: TRBV21-1
j_gene: TRBJ1-2
abundance: NA
CDR3nt: TGTGCCAGCAGCTTCGGGGGTTATGGCTACACCTTC
CDR3aa: CASSFGGYGYTF

d_gene: TRBD2
v_gene: TRBV24-1
j_gene: TRBJ2-5
abundance: NA
CDR3nt: TGTGCCACCAGTGCCTCCCGGGGGGGCGGTGAGACCCAGTACTTC
CDR3aa: CATSASRGGGETQYF

d_gene: NA
v_gene: TRBV20-1
j_gene: TRBJ1-6
abundance: NA
CDR3nt: TGCAGTGCGTCACCGGGACCTCATAATTCACCCCTCCACTTT
CDR3aa: CSASPGPHNSPLHF

d_gene: NA
v_gene: TRBV6-2/TRBV6-3
j_gene: TRBJ1-5
abundance: NA
CDR3nt: TGTGCCAGCAGTCTTATCTCGGGGTATGGGGGCAATCAGCCCCAGCATTTT
CDR3aa: CASSLISGYGGNQPQHF

d_gene: TRBD2
v_gene: TRBV6-1
j_gene: TRBJ2-3
abundance: NA
CDR3nt: TGTGCCAGCAGTGATCTAGCGGGAGCAGATACGCAGTATTTT
CDR3aa: CASSDLAGADTQYF

d_gene: NA
v_gene: TRBV2
j_gene: TRBJ2-6
abundance: NA
CDR3nt: TGTGCCAGCAGTGAGGTGGGCAGCCATTTCCCTGGGGCCAACGTCCTGACTTTC
CDR3aa: CASSEVGSHFPGANVLTF

d_gene: TRBD2
v_gene: TRBV7-2
j_gene: TRBJ2-5
abundance: few
CDR3nt: TGTGCCACCCAGAACCTGGGACTAGCGGAAGAGACCCAGTACTTC
CDR3aa: CATQNLGLAEETQYF

d_gene: TRBD2
v_gene: TRBV6-2/TRBV6-3
j_gene: TRBJ2-2
abundance: NA
CDR3nt: TGTGCCGGCAGTTTACTAGCGGCCGGGGAGCTGTTTTTT
CDR3aa: CAGSLLAAGELFF

d_gene: NA
v_gene: TRBV2
j_gene: TRBJ2-7
abundance: NA
CDR3nt: TGTGCCAGCGGGAGGGACAGGAGTTCCTACGAGCAGTACTTC
CDR3aa: CASGRDRSSYEQYF

d_gene: TRBD1
v_gene: TRBV20-1
j_gene: TRBJ2-5
abundance: NA
CDR3nt: TGCAGTGCTAGAGTCCCAAAGACAGGGATTCTTTTTTCCGAGACCCAGTACTTC
CDR3aa: CSARVPKTGILFSETQYF

d_gene: NA
v_gene: TRBV20-1
j_gene: TRBJ1-2
abundance: few
CDR3nt: TGCAGTGCTAGAGATAGGGAGGGGTCGAGTGGGGATGGCTACACCTTC
CDR3aa: CSARDREGSSGDGYTF

d_gene: NA
v_gene: TRBV5-1
j_gene: TRBJ2-3
abundance: NA
CDR3nt: TGCGCCAGCAGCTTGGCCCCGTTGGGAGATACGCAGTATTTT
CDR3aa: CASSLAPLGDTQYF

d_gene: TRBD1
v_gene: TRBV9
j_gene: TRBJ2-1
abundance: few
CDR3nt: TGTGCCAGCAGCGGAGGACAGGGTAGATACAATGAGCAGTTCTTC
CDR3aa: CASSGGQGRYNEQFF

d_gene: NA
v_gene: TRBV24-1
j_gene: TRBJ2-5
abundance: few
CDR3nt: TGTGCCACCAGTGATTTGGGGCCAGGGGATCGGGAGACCCAGTACTTC
CDR3aa: CATSDLGPGDRETQYF

d_gene: TRBD2
v_gene: TRBV24-1
j_gene: TRBJ2-1
abundance: NA
CDR3nt: TGTGCCACCAGTGATTTCTTAGCGGGAGCCTACAATGAGCAGTTCTTC
CDR3aa: CATSDFLAGAYNEQFF

d_gene: TRBD1
v_gene: TRBV7-9
j_gene: TRBJ1-3
abundance: NA
CDR3nt: TGTGCCAGCAGCCCGAACAGGGGGCTTGGAAACACCATATATTTT
CDR3aa: CASSPNRGLGNTIYF

d_gene: NA
v_gene: TRBV6-5
j_gene: TRBJ1-1
abundance: NA
CDR3nt: TGTGCCAGCAGTTCCGATACCTACACTGAAGCTTTCTTT
CDR3aa: CASSSDTYTEAFF

d_gene: TRBD2
v_gene: TRBV6-1
j_gene: TRBJ2-7
abundance: NA
CDR3nt: TGTGCCAGCAGAAAGACTAGCGGGAATTACGAGCAGTACTTC
CDR3aa: CASRKTSGNYEQYF

d_gene: NA
v_gene: TRBV6-2/TRBV6-3
j_gene: TRBJ1-2
abundance: NA
CDR3nt: TGTGCCAGCAGTTACTCCAGTAACTATGGCTACACCTTC
CDR3aa: CASSYSSNYGYTF

d_gene: TRBD1
v_gene: TRBV6-1
j_gene: TRBJ1-2
abundance: NA
CDR3nt: TGTGCCAGCAAACCCCCGGACAGGTTCAGCTATGGCTACACCTTC
CDR3aa: CASKPPDRFSYGYTF

d_gene: NA
v_gene: TRBV4-1
j_gene: TRBJ1-2
abundance: NA
CDR3nt: TGCGCCAGCAGCCAAGTTGGGGGGGTGACAGGAGACTATGGCTACACCTTC
CDR3aa: CASSQVGGVTGDYGYTF

d_gene: NA
v_gene: TRBV19
j_gene: TRBJ2-3
abundance: NA
CDR3nt: TGTGCCAGTAGGGGGGTCACAGATACGCAGTATTTT
CDR3aa: CASRGVTDTQYF

d_gene: NA
v_gene: TRBV2
j_gene: TRBJ2-5
abundance: NA
CDR3nt: TGTGCCAGCATGTGGGAGGGGGGCTACGGGACCCAGTACTTC
CDR3aa: CASMWEGGYGTQYF

d_gene: NA
v_gene: TRBV7-9
j_gene: TRBJ1-4
abundance: NA
CDR3nt: TGTGTCAGCAGCTTTACAGGGAGTATGGAAAAACTGTTTTTT
CDR3aa: CVSSFTGSMEKLFF

d_gene: NA
v_gene: TRBV7-2
j_gene: TRBJ1-5
abundance: NA
CDR3nt: TGTGCCAGCAGCTTTTCGTTGGATCAGCCCCAGCATTTT
CDR3aa: CASSFSLDQPQHF

d_gene: TRBD2
v_gene: TRBV20-1
j_gene: TRBJ2-1
abundance: NA
CDR3nt: TGCAGTGCTATCCAGCCACTAGCGCCCTCCTACAATGAGCAGTTCTTC
CDR3aa: CSAIQPLAPSYNEQFF

d_gene: NA
v_gene: TRBV11-1
j_gene: TRBJ2-7
abundance: few
CDR3nt: TGTGCCAGCAGCTTATACGGGGACGAGCAGTACTTC
CDR3aa: CASSLYGDEQYF

d_gene: TRBD1
v_gene: TRBV6-2/TRBV6-3
j_gene: TRBJ2-7
abundance: NA
CDR3nt: TGTGCCAGCAGTTACCGGGGGACAGGGTTCGAGCAGTACTTC
CDR3aa: CASSYRGTGFEQYF

d_gene: TRBD1
v_gene: TRBV5-1
j_gene: TRBJ1-4
abundance: NA
CDR3nt: TGCGCCAGCAGCTCGGGAACAGGGACAGGCGAAAAACTGTTTTTT
CDR3aa: CASSSGTGTGEKLFF

d_gene: NA
v_gene: TRBV7-9
j_gene: TRBJ2-7
abundance: NA
CDR3nt: TGTGCCAGCAGCCAGAGGGGGTTCAACGAGCAGTACTTC
CDR3aa: CASSQRGFNEQYF

d_gene: NA
v_gene: TRBV4-2
j_gene: TRBJ1-2
abundance: NA
CDR3nt: TGTGCCAGCAGCCAAGATCACGGGGGAGGGAGCTATGGCTACACCTTC
CDR3aa: CASSQDHGGGSYGYTF

d_gene: TRBD1
v_gene: TRBV24-1
j_gene: TRBJ1-5
abundance: NA
CDR3nt: TGTGCCACCAGTGATTCGAGGACAGGGGGCCTTTATAGCAATCAGCCCCAGCATTTT
CDR3aa: CATSDSRTGGLYSNQPQHF

d_gene: NA
v_gene: TRBV27
j_gene: TRBJ1-2
abundance: NA
CDR3nt: TGTGCCAGCAGTCCGCGGACAGACTTGCTTAACTATGGCTACACCTTC
CDR3aa: CASSPRTDLLNYGYTF